This TCR beta chain was profiled in a study of cytomegalovirus exposure and HLA in healthy donors (dated by TCRdb to about 2017). Regarding the research as a whole: An earlier analysis of roughly 500 of the donors reported approximately 260 Gb of sequence data and 95 million to 130 million unique TCR beta sequences obtained from around 190 million T cells. An early release that covered 640 HLA-typed donors contained approximately 290 gigabases of sequencing data and around 85 million unique TCR sequences. Of the 398 genotyped donors, approximately 83% fell in the genetic ancestry cluster associated with self-reported Caucasian donors. The study aimed to test whether cataloging public T cell receptors could reveal signatures of past pathogen exposure. The study profiled the T cell repertoires of under 850 subjects by immunosequencing and related them to cytomegalovirus serostatus. A separate validation cohort of about 110 different subjects was used in addition to the approximately 670-subject first cohort. The study combined high-throughput TCR immunosequencing, statistical association of individual TCRs with disease status, and machine learning to predict cytomegalovirus infection status. A later analysis re-analyzed previously published TCR beta repertoires from 660 or so donors and added high-resolution HLA genotyping to study TCR occurrence patterns. In the later analysis, no new phenotypic data were used to find candidate immune exposures; instead, reliance was placed on TCR beta sequences and their occurrence across donors. An earlier analysis of roughly 580 of the donors used high-throughput TCR beta sequencing to judge whether each TCR beta V gene segment behaved as functional or pseudogenic. Donor age, sex, ethnicity and CMV serostatus were compiled together with the repertoire data. A later genetic analysis took genome-wide SNP genotypes for about three fifths of the roughly 670 donors and used that subset as a discovery cohort. All discovery cohort repertoires had been generated on a single sequencing platform. HLA typing included class I and class II loci at four-digit resolution. The number of donors typed differed by locus, with about 629-630 for A, B, C, DRB1 and DQB1, roughly 550 for DQA1, about 610 for DPA1, and about 450 for DPB1. A handful of DR-DQ haplotypes were handled as single units for association and clustering because linkage in the cohort was strong. On average, approximately 250,000 unique TCR beta nucleotide sequences were sequenced per donor among 350 to 400 genotyped donors of the cohort, with roughly 20% of those sequences being non-productive. Results and caveats for the whole study, not just this receptor: In a later analysis, about 17,000 TCR beta sequences were associated with specific HLA alleles at a false discovery rate of 0.05. According to a later analysis, most CMV-associated TCR beta chains appeared to be HLA-restricted, and the HLA associations seemed to be driven largely by CMV exposure. According to a later analysis, TCR association rates differed among HLA loci, with DRB1 alleles showing the most associated TCRs and HLA-C alleles showing the fewest. Correlated functional status among segregating V segments might reflect linkage disequilibrium, but an unknown experimental factor could not be ruled out. According to a later genetic analysis, donors in an Asian-associated ancestry cluster had fewer N-insertions in productive TCRs than the approximately 670-donor mean. Cytomegalovirus status was reported to be diagnosed by the classifier with high specificity and sensitivity in both the original and validation cohorts. Most TCR sequences were seen in very few donors, while some public TCRs were found in many individuals. Some IMGT-functional V segments, including TRBV6-2 and TRBV6-3, could not be told apart with the 87-base-pair reads, so those segments were excluded. In a later analysis, several top co-occurrence clusters were reported to appear linked to parvovirus B19, influenza, CMV and Epstein-Barr virus. The earlier analysis of some 540 of the donors excluded 15 to 20 rarely observed V segments, including chromosome 9 orphons, because counts were too low. In this cohort, only TCR beta chains were sequenced, and detectable features were limited by the absence of alpha or paired-chain data. An association between a missense DCLRE1C variant and V-gene and J-gene trimming of TCR beta chains was found in a later genetic analysis and replicated in an independent cohort. A group of highly shared sequence variants was considered likely to be a technical artifact of the sequencing pipeline. It was suggested by the authors that the approach could potentially be generalized to other disease states and immunological phenotypes. A later analysis found that HLA-associated TCR beta chains were more clonally expanded and had lower generation probabilities than equally common non-associated chains. Assigning TCR associations to individual alleles was difficult when HLA alleles, especially DR and DQ, strongly co-occurred. A further reported finding was that TCR beta sequences accurately predicted the HLA-A and HLA-B alleles for most subjects in the first cohort. A few of the identified cytomegalovirus-associated TCR beta chains were confirmed in vitro to be specific for cytomegalovirus antigens. The study gave a list of about 170 TCR beta chains associated with cytomegalovirus. Roughly uniform sequencing depth across donors was assumed in presence/absence analyses, although this assumption may not hold. Because HLA typing was missing for some donors at each locus, association tests included only the typed subset. For the cohort, immune exposure information was limited to CMV serostatus. Broadly in line with IMGT annotations, most TCR beta V segments showed up in productive rearrangements about 87% or about 30% of the time in an earlier analysis of approximately 640 of the donors.

Points on this clone: Its antigen target is currently unknown. No much larger clonotype is one base removed from it; base qualities were not supplied.

The receptor library was made with the immunoSEQ multiplex PCR assay. For the multiplex PCR, a mixture combining 60 forward primers for TCR Vbeta segments and 13 reverse primers for TCR Jbeta segments was used. The CDR3 region of rearranged TCR beta genes was amplified from genomic DNA with a multiplex PCR assay. On the Illumina HiSeq System, the amplified TCR beta libraries were sequenced as 87-base-pair reads. The original pipeline was this. A later analysis counted about 76 million unique TCR beta chains across the 666 repertoires, and some 12 million of these chains were shared by at least two donors. Raw reads were error-corrected and collapsed into unique sequences with a nearest-neighbor algorithm that merged closely related sequences to remove PCR and sequencing errors. CDR3 sequences were aligned to IMGT reference sequences to assign V, D and J gene segments. For a sequence to be retained, a match of at least six nucleotides was required to both a V gene segment and a J gene segment. Rearrangements were called productive when the CDR3 lacked stop codons and stayed in frame with V and J; all others were non-productive. CDR3 was defined by IMGT convention, running from the second conserved V-encoded cysteine to the conserved J-encoded phenylalanine. The earlier analysis of approximately 500 of the donors excluded sequences that lacked an unambiguous match to a single V gene segment. An earlier analysis of over 450 of the donors classified V segments as functional when productive rearrangements were above 56.7% and as segregating when the standard deviation between donors was above 5%. To diagnose cytomegalovirus status from the catalog of TCR beta chain sequences, a statistical classification framework was built. In a later analysis, V and J genes were assigned by comparing TCR nucleotide sequences against IMGT/GENE-DB human TR gene sequences. A later analysis assigned CDR3 sequences and most-parsimonious VDJ recombination scenarios with the TCRdist pipeline. In a later analysis, each TCR beta chain was defined by its CDR3 amino acid sequence together with its V-gene family, and reads lacking a unique V-gene family were excluded. In a later analysis, some 600 highly shared, low-generation-probability nucleotide sequences were removed to address suspected cross-contamination and a sequencing artifact. In a later analysis, a clonal expansion index was calculated for each public chain from normalized within-repertoire ranks of inferred template counts. A later analysis computed generation probabilities with a VDJ recombination model fitted to out-of-frame rearrangements, and checked the results against IGoR. Hypergeometric tests were used in a later analysis to score TCR-TCR, TCR-HLA and TCR-CMV co-occurrence, with a repertoire-size bias correction applied to the TCR pairs. False discovery rates were estimated in a later analysis by permuting HLA or CMV assignments 20 times. In a later analysis, co-occurring TCRs were grouped with DBSCAN, and TCRdist sequence similarity was added when clustering was performed within HLA-allele-positive subsets. Repertoires with fewer than 30,000 or more than 120,000 public chains, plus five repertoires with anomalous nucleotide sharing, were excluded from co-occurrence clustering. In TCRdb, the immuneACCESS table is reduced to in-frame sequences with V and J assigned. These tables do not hold every clone; where another copy was compared, an unresolved V gene accounts for under half, and the others remain unexplained. V and J calls and clone size are those listed in that table; D and trimming were worked out from the DNA. In all, the sample holds about 130,000 clones, and just under 85% of those were seen once. Approximately 2.8% of the sample comes from the top ten.

The cohort comprised more than 550 healthy bone marrow donors. All cohort members were sampled while nominally healthy, although unrecorded immune exposures were likely present. The donor was CMV seronegative and belonged to the group of several hundred seronegative cohort members. A peripheral blood sample was collected from each donor, and TCR beta sequencing was performed on peripheral blood mononuclear cells. Genomic DNA was extracted from the blood cell samples with the Qiagen DNeasy Blood Extraction Kit. From cysteine to phenylalanine, the CDR3 is 14 amino acids long. Solely the CDR3 DNA is kept, with 42 bases framed from the first base. Trimming accounts for 4 bases at V and 4 bases at J, while the number of junction bases matched to no gene is 7. Reading the germline V gene gives CDR1 SNHLY and CDR2 FYNNEI.

This sequence uses TRBV2 and TRBJ2-7, and 7 junction bases match TRBD1. Sequencing was carried out using PBMCs. The clonotype comes from a boy between 2 and 10 years old in good health and CMV-seronegative. The CDR3 here reads CASSARQGHYEQYF. The DNA sequence is as follows: TGTGCCAGCAGTGCCCGACAGGGACATTACGAGCAGTACTTC.